This entry lists 27 T cell receptor beta chains sequenced from one sample in a study of T-cell reconstitution after alpha-beta-depleted transplantation in children. A library of TCRbeta sequences, prepared with unique molecular identifiers, was generated. In TCRdb, the PCR reads were re-called with MiXCR into one record per CDR3 protein. The data hold about a million distinct CDR3 sequences, with about 31% observed a single time. This specimen consisted of PBMCs, mostly from graft donor cells, obtained 360 days after TCRalphabeta/CD19-depleted stem cell transplant. The receptors were gathered from a boy under three years old who had a stem cell transplant for SCID, so the T cells may come from the graft donor.

For the CDR3, the DNA is TGTGCCAGCAGCATCTCGGGGTCGGGGGGGGCCAACGTCCTGACTTTC. Translating gives CASSISGSGGANVLTF. The chain combines TRBV7-9 with TRBJ2-6; weak D call: TRBD2 (5 bases). Trimming left V 5 bases short and J 4 bases short, with 15 bases between. The CDR3 is 16 amino acids. Per germline, CDR1 SEHNR and CDR2 FQNEAQ (reference sequence).

This clonotype turned up a few times. The chain combines TRBV6-5 with TRBJ2-7; D remains ambiguous. There are 14 residues in the CDR3. CDR1 is MNHEY, CDR2 SVGAGI, per germline. V was clipped by 0 bases and J by 4 bases, with 10 bases between them. DNA of the CDR3: TGTGCCAGCAGTTACTCGAGTACCGGGTACGAGCAGTACTTC. Protein sequence: CASSYSSTGYEQYF.

V gene TRBV29-1 combines with J gene TRBJ2-3, with D perhaps matching TRBD1 or TRBD2 (6 bases each). Germline lookup yields CDR1 SQVTM and CDR2 ANQGSEA. The CDR3 totals 16 residues. Trimming cost V 4 bases and J 5 bases, with 22 bases left between them. The CDR3 bases are TGCAGCGTTGTTCCACCGCTGGGGGCTAGCGTAGATACGCAGTATTTT. Encoded protein: CSVVPPLGASVDTQYF.

The chain carries TRBV7-2 and TRBJ2-1; D gene uncertain. The CDR3 runs to 17 residues. Deletions cut 0 bases from V and 0 bases from J, with 12 bases between. CDR1 is SGHTA and CDR2 is FQGNSA in the germline V gene. The CDR3 spells CASSLAGTMGSYNEQFF. DNA of the CDR3: TGTGCCAGCAGCTTAGCCGGCACTATGGGCTCCTACAATGAGCAGTTCTTC.

CDR3 bases: TGCAGTGCTAGCCAGGGCCCCTGGGGCGAGCAGTACTTC. Protein sequence: CSASQGPWGEQYF. V and J are TRBV20-1 and TRBJ2-7, with a weak D call TRBD1 (5 bases). This CDR3 region has 13 residues. Germline CDR1 reads DFQATT; CDR2 reads SNEGSKA (reference sequence). Trimming shortened V by 3 bases and J by 6 bases, and 15 bases separated the two germline ends.

This clonotype occurred a few times. This sequence joins TRBV12-3 or TRBV12-4 and TRBJ1-1; D is undetermined. The CDR3 consists of 11 residues. V shed 5 bases and J shed 6 bases, with 7 bases lying between them. In DNA, the CDR3 is TGTGCCAGCAGTCGGATTTCTGAAGCTTTCTTT. This codes for CASSRISEAFF.

This clonotype occurred many times. The chain carries TRBV9 and TRBJ1-2; TRBD1 aligns across 8 bases. Germline loops: CDR1 SGDLS, CDR2 YYNGEE. The V segment lost 3 bases and the J segment 0 bases; nucleotides outside the gene matches: 4. The CDR3 is 15 amino acids. CDR3 region: CASSGGTGPNYGYTF. CDR3 nucleotide sequence: TGTGCCAGCAGCGGAGGGACAGGTCCTAACTATGGCTACACCTTC.

J is TRBJ2-2 and V is TRBV28, with D possibly being TRBD2 (6 bases). Trimming took 4 bases from V and 7 from J, leaving 7 bases between them. The CDR3 length is 12 residues. CDR1 is MDHEN, CDR2 SYDVKM, per germline. The CDR3 bases are TGTGCCAGCAGTTGGGACTTCGGGGAGCTGTTTTTT. Its translation: CASSWDFGELFF.

The sample holds a few counts of this clonotype. The chain is built from TRBV16 and TRBJ2-7, with D hard to call. The CDR3 is 13 residues long. Deletions cut 2 bases from V and 6 bases from J, with 11 bases between. Germline loops: CDR1 KGHSY, CDR2 FQNENV. The CDR3 DNA reads TGTGCCAGCAGCCAAGGAGAAATTGGCGAGCAGTACTTC. Translating it yields CASSQGEIGEQYF.

The J gene is TRBJ2-3, the V gene TRBV10-2; 9 bases match TRBD2. V was pared by 7 bases and J by 6 bases, with 20 bases of the junction left unmatched. Germline V gene sequence: CDR1 WSHSY, CDR2 SAAADI. This CDR3 comprises 18 residues. DNA for the CDR3: TGCGCCAGCACCTCCTCCCATGGGGCGGGGGGGCCGGTTGATACGCAGTATTTT. Translated: CASTSSHGAGGPVDTQYF.

This clonotype was picked up a small number of times. This rearrangement joins TRBV7-8 to TRBJ2-7; D ambiguous. Germline CDR1 reads SGHVS; CDR2 reads FQNEAQ. V lost 4 bases and J lost 2, with 15 bases in between. The CDR3 loop spans 15 amino acids. CDR3 coding DNA: TGTGCCAGCAGCTCGCCCGGAGCTTTTACCTACGAGCAGTACTTC. It encodes CASSSPGAFTYEQYF.

The chain has TRBV11-3 and TRBJ2-1; TRBD2 matches at 10 bases. The germline CDR1 and CDR2 sequences are SGHNT and YENEEA. Unmatched junction bases numbered 17, after V lost 1 base and J lost 11 bases. This CDR3 region has 18 residues. The CDR3 is CASSLGELRSGGGSKQFF. DNA of the CDR3: TGTGCCAGCAGCTTAGGGGAGTTAAGGAGCGGGGGGGGCAGTAAGCAGTTCTTC.

This chain links TRBV18 with TRBJ2-7; D gene uncertain. Germline V CDR1 and CDR2: KGHSH, LQKENI. The CDR3 sequence is 13 residues long. The V gene lost 1 base and the J gene lost 4 bases, with 8 bases spanning the gap. CDR3 in DNA: TGTGCCAGCTCACCACGAGCCGGTTACGAGCAGTACTTC. This encodes CASSPRAGYEQYF.

The chain is built from TRBV4-2 and TRBJ1-2; D remains unclear. The CDR3 covers 12 residues. V shed 2 bases and J shed 5 bases, with 6 bases lying between them. The V gene's germline CDR1 is LGHNA and CDR2 YNFKEQ. The CDR3 coding sequence is TGTGCCAGCAGCCAAATGGAGTATGGCTACACCTTC. This sequence encodes CASSQMEYGYTF.

A few counts support this clonotype. The V gene is TRBV9, the J gene TRBJ1-1; TRBD1 is a possible D gene (6 bases). V lost 3 bases and J lost 6, with 21 bases in between. Germline CDR1 SGDLS, CDR2 YYNGEE. The CDR3 runs to 16 residues. The CDR3 sequence: CASSAFLTGSRPEAFF. CDR3 DNA: TGTGCCAGCAGCGCCTTCTTAACAGGGAGTCGGCCTGAAGCTTTCTTT.

This sequence joins TRBV28 and TRBJ2-1; tentatively, D is TRBD1 (5 bases). The V end lost 5 bases, the J end lost 4 bases, and 15 bases lay between the germline ends. Looked up from germline, CDR1 is MDHEN and CDR2 is SYDVKM. This CDR3 contains 15 residues. The CDR3 reads CASSIPRAPYNEQFF. The CDR3 bases are TGTGCCAGCAGTATCCCCAGGGCCCCGTACAATGAGCAGTTCTTC.

The V gene is TRBV20-1, the J gene TRBJ1-3, with 7 bases identical to TRBD1. The CDR3 covers 14 residues. J was trimmed by 2 bases and V by 5 bases; bases with no gene match: 6. Germline CDR1 reads DFQATT; CDR2 reads SNEGSKA (reference sequence). The CDR3 loop is CSASTDRAGNTIYF. The CDR3 bases are TGCAGTGCTTCAACCGACAGGGCTGGAAACACCATATATTTT.

This clonotype appeared a single time. The chain links TRBV5-1 to TRBJ2-3; perhaps TRBD2 as D (6 bases). The CDR3 totals 16 residues. Germline values: CDR1 SGHRS, CDR2 YFSETQ. Trimming stripped 4 bases from V and 6 bases from J, with 21 bases between. CDR3 in DNA: TGCGCCAGCAGCCCGAATCAGGGAGGAGTGGGGGATACGCAGTATTTT. It is translated as CASSPNQGGVGDTQYF.

This chain joins TRBV29-1 and TRBJ2-4; D is perhaps TRBD1 (7 bases). The CDR3 sequence is 12 residues long. Trimming shortened V by 4 bases and J by 8 bases, and 12 bases separated the two germline ends. Germline CDR1 and CDR2: SQVTM and ANQGSEA. The CDR3 nucleotides read TGCAGCGTTGTGGAGGGGGCCTACATTCAGTACTTC. The encoded protein is CSVVEGAYIQYF.

The genes are TRBV29-1 and TRBJ2-2, with a tentative D call TRBD2 (7 bases). V was cut by 7 bases and J by 0 bases, with 21 bases left in between. There are 17 residues in the CDR3. Germline values: CDR1 SQVTM, CDR2 ANQGSEA. The CDR3 DNA reads TGCAGCGGTAGGGGGTGGGGGGGAATCGCGAACACCGGGGAGCTGTTTTTT. It codes for CSGRGWGGIANTGELFF.

This chain links TRBV27 with TRBJ1-2, with 7 bases aligning to TRBD1. J lost 5 bases, V lost 8 bases, and 8 bases had no gene match. Germline V gene data show CDR1 as MNHEY and CDR2 as SMNVEV (reference sequence). The CDR3 spans 13 residues. The CDR3 bases are TGTGCCAGCGCCCCGGGACAGCCGTATGGCTACACCTTC. Amino acid sequence: CASAPGQPYGYTF.

The gene calls are TRBV5-1 and TRBJ2-7, with D perhaps matching TRBD2 (7 bases). The CDR3 covers 16 residues. Germline CDR1 is SGHRS and CDR2 is YFSETQ. The germline V and J ends were trimmed by 3 bases and 4 bases, with 20 bases remaining between them. CDR3 amino acids: CASSSGGAGEGYEQYF. For the CDR3, the DNA is TGCGCCAGCAGCTCGGGGGGAGCAGGGGAGGGGTACGAGCAGTACTTC.

With regard to this clonotype: One end of the junction does not line up with germline, which may come from a read error. The gene calls are TRBV7-2 and TRBJ2-3; TRBD2 agrees at 9 bases. This CDR3 contains 17 residues. The germline gives CDR1 SGHTA, CDR2 FQGNSA. CDR3 sequence reads: CASSLGSSGASTDTQYF. The CDR3 DNA reads TGTGCCAGCAGTTTAGGTTCTAGCGGGGCGTCCACAGATACGCAGTATTTT. The variable domain in full, with the rest retrieved from reference TRBV7-2 and TRBJ2-3, is GAGVSQSPSNKVTEKGKDVELRCDPISGHTALYWYRQSLGQGLEFLIYFQGNSAPDKSGLPSDRFSAERTGGSVSTLTIQRTQQEDSAVYLCASSLGSSGASTDTQYFGPGTRLTVL.

The chain employs TRBV18 and TRBJ1-4; no clear D. This CDR3 is 13 amino acids long. Germline V gene lookup returns CDR1 KGHSH and CDR2 LQKENI. Trimming cost V 4 bases and J 6 bases, with 9 bases left between them. The CDR3 spells CASSRAGDEKLFF. The CDR3 DNA reads TGTGCCAGCTCACGCGCCGGGGATGAAAAACTGTTTTTT.

This sequence joins TRBV5-1 and TRBJ1-1, with D possibly being TRBD1 (6 bases). This CDR3 region has 15 residues. V dropped 4 bases and J dropped 11 bases, with 24 bases sitting between them. The germline gives CDR1 SGHRS, CDR2 YFSETQ. The CDR3 bases are TGCGCCAGCAGCCATAGGGTGGGGGGGCGAATGATGGCTTTCTTT. Residues: CASSHRVGGRMMAFF.

The chain has TRBV5-6 and TRBJ2-2; perhaps TRBD1 as D (6 bases). CDR1 and CDR2 from the germline V gene are SGHDT and YYEEEE. CDR3 length equals 17 residues. V was pared by 0 bases and J by 2 bases, with 14 bases between. CDR3 sequence: CASSLARYRDNTGELFF. The CDR3 nucleotides are TGTGCCAGCAGCTTGGCTCGGTACAGGGATAACACCGGGGAGCTGTTTTTT.

In this sample, this clonotype turned up many times. The DNA for the CDR3 is TGCGCCAGCAGCTTACGGGGACAGAGCTACAATGAGCAGTTCTTC. As protein: CASSLRGQSYNEQFF. V usage is TRBV5-1 and J usage is TRBJ2-1; the match to TRBD1 covers 7 bases. This CDR3 has 15 residues. V trimming: 2 bases; J trimming: 3 bases; junction bases outside the gene matches: 5. Germline CDR1 reads SGHRS; CDR2 reads YFSETQ.